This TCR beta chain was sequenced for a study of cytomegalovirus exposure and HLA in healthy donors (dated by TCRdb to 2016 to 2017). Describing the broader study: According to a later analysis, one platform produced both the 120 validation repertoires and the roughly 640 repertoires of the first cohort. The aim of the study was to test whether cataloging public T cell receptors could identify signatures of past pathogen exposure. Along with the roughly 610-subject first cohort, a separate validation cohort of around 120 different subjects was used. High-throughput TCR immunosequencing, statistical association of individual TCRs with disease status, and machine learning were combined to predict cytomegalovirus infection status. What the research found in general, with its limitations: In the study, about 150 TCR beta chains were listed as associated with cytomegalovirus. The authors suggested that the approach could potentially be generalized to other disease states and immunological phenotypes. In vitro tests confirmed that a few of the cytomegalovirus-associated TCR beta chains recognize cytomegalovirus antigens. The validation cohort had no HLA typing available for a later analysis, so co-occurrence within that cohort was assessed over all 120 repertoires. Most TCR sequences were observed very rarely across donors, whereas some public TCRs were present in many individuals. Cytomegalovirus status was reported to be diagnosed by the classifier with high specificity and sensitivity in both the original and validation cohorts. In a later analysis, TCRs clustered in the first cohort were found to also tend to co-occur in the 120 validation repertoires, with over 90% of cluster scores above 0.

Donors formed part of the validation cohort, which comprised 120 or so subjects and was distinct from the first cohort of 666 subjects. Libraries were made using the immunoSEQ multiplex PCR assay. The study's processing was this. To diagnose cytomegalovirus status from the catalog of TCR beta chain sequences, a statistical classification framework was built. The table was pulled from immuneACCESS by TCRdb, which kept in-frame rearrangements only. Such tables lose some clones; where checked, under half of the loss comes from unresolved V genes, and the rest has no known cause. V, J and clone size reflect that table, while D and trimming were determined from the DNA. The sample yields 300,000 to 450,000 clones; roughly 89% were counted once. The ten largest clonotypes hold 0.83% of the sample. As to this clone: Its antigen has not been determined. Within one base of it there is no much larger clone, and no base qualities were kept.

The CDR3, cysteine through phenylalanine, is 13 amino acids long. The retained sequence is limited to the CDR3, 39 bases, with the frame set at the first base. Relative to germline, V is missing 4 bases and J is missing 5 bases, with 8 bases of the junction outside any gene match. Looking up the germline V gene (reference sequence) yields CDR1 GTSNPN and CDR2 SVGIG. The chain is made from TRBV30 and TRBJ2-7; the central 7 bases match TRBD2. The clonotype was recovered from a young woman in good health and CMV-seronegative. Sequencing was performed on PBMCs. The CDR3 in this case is CAWNPGGLHEQYF. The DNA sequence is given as TGTGCCTGGAACCCGGGGGGTTTACACGAGCAGTACTTC.